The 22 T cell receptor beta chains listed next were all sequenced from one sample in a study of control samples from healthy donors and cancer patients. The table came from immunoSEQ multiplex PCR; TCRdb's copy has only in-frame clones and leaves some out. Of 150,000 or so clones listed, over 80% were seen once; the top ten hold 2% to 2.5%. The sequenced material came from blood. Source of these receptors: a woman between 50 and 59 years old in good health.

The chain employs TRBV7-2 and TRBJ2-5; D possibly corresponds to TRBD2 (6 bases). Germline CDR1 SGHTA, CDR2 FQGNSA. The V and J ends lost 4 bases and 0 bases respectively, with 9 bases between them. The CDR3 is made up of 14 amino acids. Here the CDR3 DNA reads TGTGCCAGCAGCTCCGGGACTCACCAAGAGACCCAGTACTTC. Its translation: CASSSGTHQETQYF.

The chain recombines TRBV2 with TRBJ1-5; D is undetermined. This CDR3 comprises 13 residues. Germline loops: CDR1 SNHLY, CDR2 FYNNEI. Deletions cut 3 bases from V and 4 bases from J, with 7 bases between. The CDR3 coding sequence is TGTGCCAGCAGTGAGATGCAAAATCAGCCCCAGCATTTT. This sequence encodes CASSEMQNQPQHF. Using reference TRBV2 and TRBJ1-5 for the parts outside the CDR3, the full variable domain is EPEVTQTPSHQVTQMGQEVILRCVPISNHLYFYWYRQILGQKVEFLVSFYNNEISEKSEIFDDQFSVERPDGSNFTLKIRSTKLEDSAMYFCASSEMQNQPQHFGDGTRLSIL.

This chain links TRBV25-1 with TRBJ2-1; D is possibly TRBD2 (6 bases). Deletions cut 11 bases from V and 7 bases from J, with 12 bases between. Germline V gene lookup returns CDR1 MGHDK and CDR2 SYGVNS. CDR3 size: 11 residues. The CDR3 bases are TGTGCCGCGGAGGGGTGGAATGAGCAGTTCTTC. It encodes CAAEGWNEQFF.

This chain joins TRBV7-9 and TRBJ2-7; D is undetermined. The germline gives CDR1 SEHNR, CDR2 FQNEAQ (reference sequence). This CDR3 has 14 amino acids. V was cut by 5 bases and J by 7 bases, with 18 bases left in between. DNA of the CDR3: TGTGCCAGCAGCCGGTATAGCTCGGAAGAGGAGCAGTACTTC. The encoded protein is CASSRYSSEEEQYF.

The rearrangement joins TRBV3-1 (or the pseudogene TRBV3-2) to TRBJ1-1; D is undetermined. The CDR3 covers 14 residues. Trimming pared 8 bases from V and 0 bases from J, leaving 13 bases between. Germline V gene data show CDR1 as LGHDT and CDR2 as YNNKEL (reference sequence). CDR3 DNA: TGTGCCAGCCGGGCAGCAGAAATGAACACTGAAGCTTTCTTT. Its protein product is CASRAAEMNTEAFF.

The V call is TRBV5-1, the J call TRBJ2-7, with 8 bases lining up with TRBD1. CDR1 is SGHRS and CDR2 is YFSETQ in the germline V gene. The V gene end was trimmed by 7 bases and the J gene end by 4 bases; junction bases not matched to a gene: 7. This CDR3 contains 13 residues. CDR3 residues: CASRNDRGYEQYF. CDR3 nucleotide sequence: TGCGCCAGCCGTAATGACAGGGGTTACGAGCAGTACTTC.

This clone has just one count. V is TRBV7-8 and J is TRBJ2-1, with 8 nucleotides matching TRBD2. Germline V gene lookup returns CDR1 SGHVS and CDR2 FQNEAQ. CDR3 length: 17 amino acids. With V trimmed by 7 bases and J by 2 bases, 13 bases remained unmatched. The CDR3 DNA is TGTGCCAGCACCCCGCCCCTTCGGGAGGGCCCCTACAATGAGCAGTTCTTC. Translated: CASTPPLREGPYNEQFF.

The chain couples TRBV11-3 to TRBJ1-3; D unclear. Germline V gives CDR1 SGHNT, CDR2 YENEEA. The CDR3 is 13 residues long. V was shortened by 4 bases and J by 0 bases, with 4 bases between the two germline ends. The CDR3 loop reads CASSSTSGNTIYF. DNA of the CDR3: TGTGCCAGCAGCTCAACCTCTGGAAACACCATATATTTT.

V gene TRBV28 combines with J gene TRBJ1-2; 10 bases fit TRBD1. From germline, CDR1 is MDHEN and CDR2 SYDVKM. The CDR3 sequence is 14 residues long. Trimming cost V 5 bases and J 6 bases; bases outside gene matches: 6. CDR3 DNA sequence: TGTGCCAGCAGTACGACAGGGGGCTCTGATGGCTACACCTTC. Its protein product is CASSTTGGSDGYTF.

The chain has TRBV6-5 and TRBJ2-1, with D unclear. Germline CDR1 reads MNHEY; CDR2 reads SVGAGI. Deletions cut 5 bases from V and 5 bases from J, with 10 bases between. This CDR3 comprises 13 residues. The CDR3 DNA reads TGTGCCAGCAGTCCCCCGGCGGACAATGAGCAGTTCTTC. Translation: CASSPPADNEQFF.

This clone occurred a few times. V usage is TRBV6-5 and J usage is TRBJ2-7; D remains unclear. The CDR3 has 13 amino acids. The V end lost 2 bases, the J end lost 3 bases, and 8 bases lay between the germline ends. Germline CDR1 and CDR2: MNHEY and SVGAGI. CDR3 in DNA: TGTGCCAGCAGTTACCAAGCGTACTACGAGCAGTACTTC. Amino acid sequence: CASSYQAYYEQYF.

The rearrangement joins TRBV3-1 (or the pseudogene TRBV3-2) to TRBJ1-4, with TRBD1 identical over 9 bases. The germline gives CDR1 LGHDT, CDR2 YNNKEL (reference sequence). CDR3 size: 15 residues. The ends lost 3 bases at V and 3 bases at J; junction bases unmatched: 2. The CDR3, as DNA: TGTGCCAGCAGCCAGGGACAGGGACCTAATGAAAAACTGTTTTTT. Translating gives CASSQGQGPNEKLFF.

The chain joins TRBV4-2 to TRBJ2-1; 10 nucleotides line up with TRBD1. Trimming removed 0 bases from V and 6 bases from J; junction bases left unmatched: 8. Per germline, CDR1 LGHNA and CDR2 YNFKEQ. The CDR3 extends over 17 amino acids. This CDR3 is CASSQEAVGTGANEQFF. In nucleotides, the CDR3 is TGTGCCAGCAGCCAAGAGGCTGTTGGGACAGGGGCCAATGAGCAGTTCTTC.

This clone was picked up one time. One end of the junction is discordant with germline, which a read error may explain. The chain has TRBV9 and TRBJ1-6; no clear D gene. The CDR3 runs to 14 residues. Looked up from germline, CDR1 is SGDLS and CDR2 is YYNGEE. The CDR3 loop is CASSGVSYNSPLHF. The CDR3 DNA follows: TGTGCCAGTAGCGGGGTTAGCTATAATTCACCCCTCCACTTT.

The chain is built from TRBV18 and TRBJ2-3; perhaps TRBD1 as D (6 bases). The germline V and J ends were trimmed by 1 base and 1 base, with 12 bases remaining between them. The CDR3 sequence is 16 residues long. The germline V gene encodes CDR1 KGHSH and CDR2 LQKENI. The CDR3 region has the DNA TGTGCCAGCTCACCACGAACAGGGTCTGGCACAGATACGCAGTATTTT. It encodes CASSPRTGSGTDTQYF.

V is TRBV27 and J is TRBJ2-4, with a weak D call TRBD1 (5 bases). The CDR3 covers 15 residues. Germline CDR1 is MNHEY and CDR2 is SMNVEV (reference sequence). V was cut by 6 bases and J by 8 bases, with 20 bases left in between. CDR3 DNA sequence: TGTGCCAGCAGCAGGGTCCCTGGAAAATTCGACATTCAGTACTTC. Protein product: CASSRVPGKFDIQYF.

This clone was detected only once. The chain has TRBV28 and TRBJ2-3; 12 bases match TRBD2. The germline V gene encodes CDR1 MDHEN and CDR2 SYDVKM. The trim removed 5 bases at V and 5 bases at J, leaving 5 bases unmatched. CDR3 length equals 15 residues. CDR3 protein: CASSMTSGRGDTQYF. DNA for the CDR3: TGTGCCAGCAGTATGACTAGCGGGAGAGGAGATACGCAGTATTTT. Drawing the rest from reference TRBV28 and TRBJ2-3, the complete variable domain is DVKVTQSSRYLVKRTGEKVFLECVQDMDHENMFWYRQDPGLGLRLIYFSYDVKMKEKGDIPEGYSVSREKKERFSLILESASTNQTSMYLCASSMTSGRGDTQYFGPGTRLTVL.

CDR3 protein: CSVEDRQGLGTGELFF. CDR3 in DNA: TGCAGCGTTGAAGATCGGCAGGGGTTAGGCACCGGGGAGCTGTTTTTT. The chain links TRBV29-1 to TRBJ2-2; tentatively, D is TRBD1 (6 bases). Trimming shortened V by 0 bases and J by 4 bases, and 15 bases separated the two germline ends. The CDR3 is made up of 16 amino acids. CDR1 is SQVTM, CDR2 ANQGSEA, per germline.

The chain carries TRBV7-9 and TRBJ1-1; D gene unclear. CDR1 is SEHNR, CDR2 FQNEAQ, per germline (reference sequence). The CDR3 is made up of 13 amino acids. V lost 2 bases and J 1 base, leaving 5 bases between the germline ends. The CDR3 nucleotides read TGTGCCAGCAGCTTACACTCGAACACTGAAGCTTTCTTT. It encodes CASSLHSNTEAFF.

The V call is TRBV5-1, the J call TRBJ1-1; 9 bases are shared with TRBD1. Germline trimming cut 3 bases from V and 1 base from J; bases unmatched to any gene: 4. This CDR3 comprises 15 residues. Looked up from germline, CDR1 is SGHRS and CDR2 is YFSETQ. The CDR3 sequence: CASSSGQGTNTEAFF. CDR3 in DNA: TGCGCCAGCAGCTCGGGACAGGGTACGAACACTGAAGCTTTCTTT.

The CDR3 DNA reads as TGTGCCAGTAGTCCATGGGACAGGGGCCCCTACGAGCAGTACTTC. As protein: CASSPWDRGPYEQYF. The V call is TRBV19, the J call TRBJ2-7, with 10 bases identical to TRBD1. Germline loops: CDR1 LNHDA, CDR2 SQIVND (reference sequence). This CDR3 is built from 15 residues. V dropped 5 bases and J dropped 2; count of bases not matched to a gene: 6.

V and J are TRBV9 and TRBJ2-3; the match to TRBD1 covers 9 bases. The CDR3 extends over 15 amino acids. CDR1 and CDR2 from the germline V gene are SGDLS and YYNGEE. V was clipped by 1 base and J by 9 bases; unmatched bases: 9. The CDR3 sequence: CASSVSGTGPFTQYF. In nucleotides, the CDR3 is TGTGCCAGCAGCGTATCCGGGACAGGGCCTTTCACGCAGTATTTT.